This T cell receptor beta chain comes out of a study of T-cell memory formation after mild COVID-19. Study results and caveats: While clones contracting from day 15 to 85 were balanced between CD4 and CD8, later expanders leaned CD4+.

As to this clonotype: Its antigen is not identified.

The CDR3 is made up of 15 amino acids. V lost 6 bases, J lost 3 bases, and 10 bases stayed unmatched. TCRdb fed the 5' RACE reads into MiXCR, producing one record per CDR3 protein. The sample contains approximately 300,000 distinct CDR3 sequences, less than 20% of which appear only once. This receptor was obtained from a man aged 18 to 30 who had mild COVID-19 (a few samples of this study predate the infection). Cell type and time point are not known. The gene calls are TRBV12-3 or TRBV12-4 and TRBJ1-1; TRBD1 matches at 7 bases. Sequenced sample: PBMCs or a T cell subset sorted from them (not recorded which). DNA of the CDR3: TGTGCCAGCAGGGTACCCCGCAGGGGGTACACTGAAGCTTTCTTT. The encoded protein is CASRVPRRGYTEAFF.